These 28 T cell receptor beta chains came from one sample sequenced in a study of tumor-infiltrating lymphocytes in primary liver carcinoma. The authors made TCR beta cDNA from 450 to 600 ng total RNA with a constant-region primer. Library construction for TCR beta comprised three nested multiplex PCR rounds performed with slightly modified ARM-PCR. TRBV1-TRBV30 forward and Cbeta reverse primers drove the first two roughly 10-cycle rounds. MiXCR, run by TCRdb on the multiplex PCR reads, gives a single entry per CDR3 protein. Here the sample spans about 350,000 distinct CDR3 sequences, less than 65% being singletons. Unsorted whole blood supplied the blood RNA, and germline DNA was isolated too. The sample comprised peripheral blood. The receptors were sampled from a man between 40 and 49 years old with primary liver carcinoma and hepatitis B virus infection.

The chain uses TRBV11-2 and TRBJ2-2, with D perhaps TRBD1 or TRBD2 (5 bases each). This CDR3 spans 19 amino acids. V was pared by 5 bases and J by 3 bases, with 25 bases between. Germline loops: CDR1 SGHAT, CDR2 FQNNGV. CDR3 DNA: TGTGCCAGCAGCCCGCTGTCCTCTGCAGGGAGTAAAGACACCGGGGAGCTGTTTTTT. It codes for CASSPLSSAGSKDTGELFF.

The chain links TRBV12-3 or TRBV12-4 to TRBJ1-2, with a weak D call TRBD1 (5 bases). V was pared by 3 bases and J by 7 bases, with 12 bases between. The CDR3 has 13 amino acids. The CDR3 loop is CASSFRGSCGYTF. Here the CDR3 DNA reads TGTGCCAGCAGTTTCCGGGGCTCATGTGGCTACACCTTC.

As concerns this clonotype: One end of the junction varies from germline; a read error may be responsible. The J gene is TRBJ1-2, the V gene TRBV11-2, with a tentative D call TRBD1 (5 bases). Germline values: CDR1 SGHAT, CDR2 FQNNGV. This CDR3 is 14 amino acids long. The CDR3 spells CVSSWGGVSYGYTF. The CDR3 DNA reads as TGTGTCAGCAGCTGGGGGGGAGTCAGCTATGGCTACACCTTC. Combining the CDR3 with reference TRBV11-2 and TRBJ1-2 gives the whole variable domain EAGVAQSPRYKIIEKRQSVAFWCNPISGHATLYWYQQILGQGPKLLIQFQNNGVVDDSQLPKDRFSAERLKGVDSTLKIQPAKLEDSAVYLCVSSWGGVSYGYTFGSGTRLTVV.

This clonotype has at least ten counts. This sequence joins TRBV10-3 and TRBJ1-1; D is unresolved. The CDR3 loop spans 14 amino acids. In germline, CDR1 is ENHRY, CDR2 SYGVKD. The V and J ends lost 7 bases and 1 base respectively, with 13 bases between them. In DNA, the CDR3 is TGTGCCATCAATCCGGACGGTCCGAACACTGAAGCTTTCTTT. This sequence encodes CAINPDGPNTEAFF.

The V gene is TRBV28, the J gene TRBJ2-3, with D tentatively TRBD1 (6 bases). This CDR3 is 13 amino acids long. Deletions cut 9 bases from V and 4 bases from J, with 14 bases between. CDR1 and CDR2 (germline): MDHEN, SYDVKM. The CDR3 bases are TGTGCCAGTATTAAGACAGGTCCAGATACGCAGTATTTT. Its translation is CASIKTGPDTQYF.

There are a few counts of this clonotype. The V gene is TRBV7-9, the J gene TRBJ2-3; 7 nucleotides align to TRBD2. CDR3 length equals 15 residues. Germline CDR1 is SEHNR and CDR2 is FQNEAQ (reference sequence). The V and J ends lost 3 bases and 2 bases, in that order; junction bases with no gene match: 5. The CDR3 reads CASSLYGGFTDTQYF. The DNA for the CDR3 is TGTGCCAGCAGCTTGTACGGGGGGTTCACAGATACGCAGTATTTT.

Of note for this clonotype: Compared with germline, one end of the junction differs, possibly owing to a read error. The gene calls are TRBV11-2 and TRBJ2-3; D is unresolved. Germline CDR1 and CDR2: SGHAT and FQNNGV. The CDR3 is 15 amino acids. The CDR3 region is CDSSLVAVSTDTQYF. The CDR3 coding sequence is TGTGACAGCAGCTTAGTGGCGGTTAGTACAGATACGCAGTATTTT. The full variable domain, with the rest looked up from reference TRBV11-2 and TRBJ2-3, is EAGVAQSPRYKIIEKRQSVAFWCNPISGHATLYWYQQILGQGPKLLIQFQNNGVVDDSQLPKDRFSAERLKGVDSTLKIQPAKLEDSAVYLCDSSLVAVSTDTQYFGPGTRLTVL.

A word on this clonotype: A read error may produce the germline difference seen at one junction end. The rearrangement uses TRBV6-5 and TRBJ2-3, with 8 bases identical to TRBD2. This CDR3 contains 15 residues. Germline V CDR1 and CDR2: MNHEY, SVGAGI. CDR3 nucleotides: TGTGTCAGCAACCCTAGCGGGTCTGGCACGGATACGCAGTATTTT. The encoded protein is CVSNPSGSGTDTQYF.

V gene TRBV11-2 combines with J gene TRBJ2-7; D is uncertain. Germline V CDR1 and CDR2: SGHAT, FQNNGV. The CDR3 has 13 residues. The germline V and J ends were trimmed by 5 bases and 4 bases, with 12 bases remaining between them. The CDR3 reads CASSLPEGYEQYF. The CDR3 DNA follows: TGTGCCAGCAGCCTCCCAGAAGGGTACGAGCAGTACTTC.

This clonotype came up many times. The rearrangement links TRBV11-2 to TRBJ2-5; 9 bases line up with TRBD1. V gave up 3 bases and J gave up 0 bases; unmatched junction bases: 5. CDR3 length: 16 residues. CDR1 and CDR2 from the germline V gene are SGHAT and FQNNGV. The CDR3 here is CASSLSDRGNQETQYF. The CDR3 bases are TGTGCCAGCAGCTTGAGTGACAGGGGGAACCAAGAGACCCAGTACTTC.

There are a few counts of this clonotype. A much larger clone lies a single base off, so this may be a read error. The CDR3 protein is CASSTNTGGLFF. The CDR3 bases are TGTGCCAGCAGTACGAACACCGGGGGGCTGTTTTTT. The chain couples TRBV12-3 or TRBV12-4 to TRBJ2-2; D is possibly TRBD2 (6 bases). CDR3 length: 12 amino acids.

Regarding this clonotype: One base away lies a much larger clone, so this may be a sequencing read error. V and J are TRBV6-2 or TRBV6-3 and TRBJ2-6, with 8 bases that match TRBD1. The CDR3 covers 16 residues. Germline V gene sequence: CDR1 MNHEY, CDR2 SVGEGT. V was pared by 10 bases and J by 0 bases, with 8 bases of the junction left unmatched. In DNA form, the CDR3 reads TGTGCCAACAGACCCGACAGGGGCTCTGGGGCCAACGTCCTGACTTTC. Amino acid sequence: CANRPDRGSGANVLTF.

Points on this clonotype: A much larger clone is a single base away; this may be a read error. V and J are TRBV6-5 and TRBJ1-2; TRBD1 might be the D (5 bases). Germline assignment: CDR1 MNHEY and CDR2 SVGAGI. The CDR3 spans 16 residues. Trimming took off 0 bases at V and 0 bases at J, with 11 bases between the two ends. The CDR3 sequence is CASSYSGVGANYGYTF. CDR3 DNA: TGTGCCAGCAGTTACTCAGGGGTAGGAGCTAACTATGGCTACACCTTC.

The table lists this clonotype with many counts. The V call is TRBV4-1, the J call TRBJ2-1; 7 bases match TRBD1. The CDR3 is 16 residues long. V lost 1 base to trimming and J lost 9 bases; unmatched junction nucleotides: 12. Germline CDR1 and CDR2: MGHRA and YSYEKL. For the CDR3, the DNA is TGCGCCAGCAGCCAAGGCTCCGAGACAGGGACCGGTGAGCAGTTCTTC. Protein: CASSQGSETGTGEQFF.

This clonotype was picked up a small number of times. The V and J genes are TRBV30 and TRBJ2-1; maybe TRBD2 (5 bases). The CDR3 contains 14 residues. Germline-derived CDR1 and CDR2 are GTSNPN and SVGIG (reference sequence). Trimming pared 2 bases from V and 9 bases from J, leaving 17 bases between. For the CDR3, the DNA is TGTGCCTGGAGTTTGGACTTTAGCCGCGGTGAGCAGTTCTTC. Its protein product is CAWSLDFSRGEQFF.

This clonotype occurred once. Since a much larger clone is just one base distant, this may be a read error. V gene TRBV6-1 combines with J gene TRBJ1-5; a possible D gene is TRBD1 (5 bases). CDR1 and CDR2 (germline): MNHNS, SASEGT. This CDR3 comprises 15 residues. V lost 6 bases, J lost 3 bases, and 15 bases lay in between. CDR3 loop: CASRPSGAYNQPQHF. In DNA form, the CDR3 reads TGTGCCAGCAGGCCGAGCGGGGCCTACAATCAGCCCCAGCATTTT.

In this sample, this clonotype turned up once. The chain recombines TRBV4-2 with TRBJ2-6, with 8 nucleotides matching TRBD1. CDR1 and CDR2 (germline): LGHNA, YNFKEQ. V was pared by 2 bases and J by 4 bases, with 7 bases of the junction left unmatched. This CDR3 is built from 17 residues. CDR3 amino acids: CASSQPGGTSGANVLTF. CDR3 DNA: TGTGCCAGCAGCCAACCAGGGGGCACTTCCGGGGCCAACGTCCTGACTTTC.

Comments on this clonotype: Mismatch with germline at one junction end may stem from a read error. The chain combines TRBV11-2 with TRBJ2-3; a weak D match, TRBD2 (7 bases). CDR1 SGHAT and CDR2 FQNNGV come from the germline V gene. The CDR3 consists of 15 residues. The CDR3 nucleotides read TGTGCCAGCAGCTTAGAGGGGGGGGGCACACATACGCAGTATTTT. This sequence encodes CASSLEGGGTHTQYF.

About this clonotype itself: Germline is not matched at one junction end, which may reflect a read error. The rearrangement links TRBV12-5 to TRBJ2-1; 10 bases map to TRBD2. The CDR3 contains 16 residues. Germline loops: CDR1 LGHNT, CDR2 FRNRAP. CDR3 loop: CASGATSGIPYNELFF. The CDR3 nucleotides are TGCGCTAGTGGTGCTACTAGCGGGATCCCCTACAATGAGCTGTTCTTC.

In the case of this clonotype: At one end the junction does not follow the germline gene, possibly because of a read error. V usage is TRBV11-2 and J usage is TRBJ2-1; 9 nucleotides line up with TRBD1. In germline, CDR1 is SGHAT, CDR2 FQNNGV. The CDR3 covers 13 residues. The chain's CDR3 is CAISPDRGSEQFF. The CDR3 DNA sequence: TGCGCCATCAGCCCAGACAGGGGGAGTGAGCAGTTCTTC.

Comments on this clonotype: This may stem from a read error, because a much larger clone lies one nucleotide away. V and J are TRBV5-5 and TRBJ2-1, with D unresolved. The germline V gene has CDR1 SGHKS and CDR2 YYEKEE (reference sequence). This CDR3 contains 15 residues. CDR3 sequence: CASSPGPLSYNEKFF. As DNA, the CDR3 is TGTGCCAGCAGCCCCGGACCCCTCTCCTACAATGAGAAGTTCTTC.

This clonotype was found many times. This chain joins TRBV11-2 and TRBJ1-6; a weak D match, TRBD1 (5 bases). V lost 3 bases to trimming and J lost 9 bases, with 12 bases between them. This CDR3 is 14 amino acids long. Germline V gene data show CDR1 as SGHAT and CDR2 as FQNNGV. The CDR3 spells CASSFRQGSSPLHF. Here the CDR3 DNA reads TGTGCCAGCAGCTTCCGTCAGGGAAGTTCACCCCTCCACTTT.

This clonotype is a singleton in its sample. The V and J genes are TRBV6-5 and TRBJ2-2, with D perhaps given as TRBD1 or TRBD2 (5 bases each). Germline V gives CDR1 MNHEY, CDR2 SVGAGI. This CDR3 is 17 amino acids long. V was trimmed by 10 bases and J by 2 bases, leaving 23 bases between them. The CDR3 here is CAIRPYPGTPNTGELFF. Here the CDR3 DNA reads TGTGCCATCAGACCTTACCCCGGGACCCCAAACACCGGGGAGCTGTTTTTT.

As concerns this clonotype: This may come from a read error, since a much larger clone is one base off. The V gene is TRBV6-2 or TRBV6-3, the J gene TRBJ1-5, with D possibly being TRBD1 (6 bases). Trimming took off 8 bases at V and 4 bases at J, with 12 bases between the two ends. Germline V gives CDR1 MNHEY, CDR2 SVGEGT. This CDR3 is 13 amino acids long. The CDR3 region is CASCLRGNQPQHF. In nucleotides, the CDR3 is TGTGCCAGCTGTTTGAGGGGGAATCAGCCCCAGCATTTT.

Details on this clonotype: A much larger clone is a single base away; this may be a read error. This sequence joins TRBV6-5 and TRBJ2-2; 9 nucleotides align to TRBD1. Germline V CDR1 and CDR2: MNHEY, SVGAGI. The CDR3 loop spans 16 amino acids. The CDR3, as DNA: TGTGCCAGCAGTTACACCGGACAGGGGAGGGGCCCTAAGCTGTATTTT. Amino acids: CASSYTGQGRGPKLYF.

This clonotype was detected many times. The gene calls are TRBV11-2 and TRBJ1-1; D perhaps matches TRBD1 (5 bases). The V and J ends lost 3 bases and 3 bases respectively, with 11 bases between them. The V gene's germline CDR1 is SGHAT and CDR2 FQNNGV. This CDR3 contains 14 residues. CDR3 sequence reads: CASSFGGPYTEAFF. The CDR3, as DNA: TGTGCCAGCAGCTTCGGGGGACCATACACTGAAGCTTTCTTT.

As to this clonotype: This could be a read error, since a much larger clone is one nucleotide away. The chain links TRBV6-1 to TRBJ1-1; D is unclear. Per the germline V gene, CDR1 is MNHNS and CDR2 is SASEGT. The CDR3 is made up of 16 amino acids. The CDR3: CANSESENLRRPEAFF. CDR3 bases: TGTGCCAACAGTGAATCCGAGAACTTGCGGCGCCCTGAAGCTTTCTTT.

A remark on this clonotype: This may come from a read error, since a much larger clone is one base off. The V and J genes are TRBV12-3 or TRBV12-4 and TRBJ1-4, with a weak D call TRBD1 (5 bases). This CDR3 comprises 14 residues. CDR3 DNA sequence: TGTGCCAGCAGCTCAGGGAAACGGTGGGAAAAACTGTTGTTT. Translating it yields CASSSGKRWEKLLF.